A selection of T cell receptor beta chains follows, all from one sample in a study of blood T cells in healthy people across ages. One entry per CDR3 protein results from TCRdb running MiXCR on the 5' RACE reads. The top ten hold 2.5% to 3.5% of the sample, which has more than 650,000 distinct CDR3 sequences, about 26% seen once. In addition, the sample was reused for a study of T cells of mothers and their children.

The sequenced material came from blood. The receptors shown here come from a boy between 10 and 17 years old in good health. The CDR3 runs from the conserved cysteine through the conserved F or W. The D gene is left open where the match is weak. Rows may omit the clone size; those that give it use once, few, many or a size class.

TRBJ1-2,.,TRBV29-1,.,TGCAGCTCCGACGGGGACGGCTACACCTTC,CSSDGDGYTF
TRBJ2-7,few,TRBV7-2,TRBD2,TGTGCCAGCAGCCTAATCGCGGGGGAGGTGGCTTACGAGCAGTACTTC,CASSLIAGEVAYEQYF
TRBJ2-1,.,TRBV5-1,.,TGCGCCAGCAGCTTGGTCTCGCGCTTTGGGAATGAGCAGTTCTTC,CASSLVSRFGNEQFF
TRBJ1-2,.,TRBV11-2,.,TGTGCCAGCAGCCCTAGGGAGGATATCAACTATGGCTACACCTTC,CASSPREDINYGYTF
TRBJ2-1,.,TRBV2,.,TGTGCCAGCAGTGAAGCAGGGTATTATGAGCAGTTCTTC,CASSEAGYYEQFF
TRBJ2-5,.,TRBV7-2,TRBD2,TGTGCCAGCAGCTTCATCGGGACTAGCGGGGGGGCCGGAGAGACCCAGTACTTC,CASSFIGTSGGAGETQYF
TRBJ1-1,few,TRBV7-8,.,TGTGCCAGCAGCCCGAGGGAAATGAACCAGAACACTGAAGCTTTCTTT,CASSPREMNQNTEAFF
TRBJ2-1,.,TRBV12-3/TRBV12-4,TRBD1,TGTGCCAGCAGTTTAAGTCAGATCAGGGGGCGGGCCTACAATGAGCAGTTCTTC,CASSLSQIRGRAYNEQFF
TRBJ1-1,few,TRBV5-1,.,TGCGCCAGCAAAGGGGAAGATGAAGCTTTCTTT,CASKGEDEAFF
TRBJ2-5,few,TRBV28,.,TGTGCCAGCAGTTCACAGGGAGGTGAAGAGACCCAGTACTTC,CASSSQGGEETQYF
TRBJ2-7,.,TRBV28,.,TGTGCCACCACTTTCTCCTACGAGCAGTACTTC,CATTFSYEQYF
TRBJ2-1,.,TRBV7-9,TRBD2,TGTGCCAGCAGCTCATCCCTAGCGGCCGATGAGCAGTTCTTC,CASSSSLAADEQFF
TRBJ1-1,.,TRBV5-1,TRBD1,TGCGCCAGCACCATGGGACAGAGGGACACTGAAGCTTTCTTT,CASTMGQRDTEAFF
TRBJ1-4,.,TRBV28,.,TGTGCCAGCAGTTTGATCGGACAAACTAATGAAAAACTGTTTTTT,CASSLIGQTNEKLFF
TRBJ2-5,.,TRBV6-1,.,TGTGCCAGCAGCCTTGGATCCCGGGGGCGAGAGACCCAGTACTTC,CASSLGSRGRETQYF
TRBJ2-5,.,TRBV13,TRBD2,TGTGCCAGCAGACAACTAGCGGGGGAGGAGACCCAGTACTTC,CASRQLAGEETQYF
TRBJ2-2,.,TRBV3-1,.,TGTGCCAGCAGCCCTATTGGGGGGTCGAACACCGGGGAGCTGTTTTTT,CASSPIGGSNTGELFF
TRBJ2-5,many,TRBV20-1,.,TGCAGTGCTAGAGGGGTGTACCAAGAGACCCAGTACTTC,CSARGVYQETQYF
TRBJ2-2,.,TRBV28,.,TGTGCCAGCAGTTTAAAACGGGAGTTACTAAACACCGGGGAGCTGTTTTTT,CASSLKRELLNTGELFF
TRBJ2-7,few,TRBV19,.,TGTGCCAGTAGTAAAGGCAGGAGATACTACGAGCAGTACTTC,CASSKGRRYYEQYF
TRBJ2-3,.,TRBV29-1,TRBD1,TGCAGCGTTACCAGGGGGATCTGGACAGGTACGCAGTATTTT,CSVTRGIWTGTQYF
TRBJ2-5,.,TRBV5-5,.,TGTGCCAGCATCTACAGGAATCAAGAGACCCAGTACTTC,CASIYRNQETQYF
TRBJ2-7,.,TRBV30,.,TGTGCCTGGGGAAGCTACGAGCAGTACTTC,CAWGSYEQYF
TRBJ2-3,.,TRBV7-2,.,TGTGCCAGCAGCGGAAGGGTATATACGCAGTATTTT,CASSGRVYTQYF
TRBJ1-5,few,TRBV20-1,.,TGCAGTGCTAGAGGCGACGGGGGGCTTTTTGATACGCAGCATTTT,CSARGDGGLFDTQHF
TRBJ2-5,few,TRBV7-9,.,TGTGCCAGCAGCTTAGGAGGCAGCCCCCAGGAGACCCAGTACTTC,CASSLGGSPQETQYF
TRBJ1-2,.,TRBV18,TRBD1,TGTGCCAGCTCACCGACAGGGGTATTGGATGGCTACACCTTC,CASSPTGVLDGYTF
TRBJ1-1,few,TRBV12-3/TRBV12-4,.,TGTGCCAGCAGTCCTAGACACGCCACTGAAGCTTTCTTT,CASSPRHATEAFF
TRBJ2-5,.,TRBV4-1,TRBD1,TGCGCCAGCAGCCAGAACAGGGGATGGGAGACCCAGTACTTC,CASSQNRGWETQYF